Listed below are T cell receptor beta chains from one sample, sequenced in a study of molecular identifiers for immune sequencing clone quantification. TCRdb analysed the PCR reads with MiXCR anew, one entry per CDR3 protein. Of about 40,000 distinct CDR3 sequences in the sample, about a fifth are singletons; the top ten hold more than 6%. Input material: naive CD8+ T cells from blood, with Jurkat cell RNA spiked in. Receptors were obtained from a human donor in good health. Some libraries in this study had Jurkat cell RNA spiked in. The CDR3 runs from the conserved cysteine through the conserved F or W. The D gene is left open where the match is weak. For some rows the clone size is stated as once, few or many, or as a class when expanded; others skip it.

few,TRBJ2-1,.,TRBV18,TGTGCCAGCTCACCGGGGGTTCGGAATGAGCAGTTCTTC,CASSPGVRNEQFF
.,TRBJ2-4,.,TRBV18,TGTGCCAGCTCACCAGGGCAGGGACTAGCCAAAAACATTCAGTACTTC,CASSPGQGLAKNIQYF
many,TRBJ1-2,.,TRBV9,TGTGCCAGCAGCGTAGGGGCCAACTATGGCTACACCTTC,CASSVGANYGYTF
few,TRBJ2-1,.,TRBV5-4,TGTGCCAGCAGCCGCGCCGGGACCAACTACAATGAGCAGTTCTTC,CASSRAGTNYNEQFF
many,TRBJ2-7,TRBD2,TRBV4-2,TGTGCCAGCAGCCGTACTAGCGGAAGCTCCTACGAGCAGTACTTC,CASSRTSGSSYEQYF
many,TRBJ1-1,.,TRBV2,TGTGCCAGCATGTTTTTCAGGGACACTGAAGCTTTCTTT,CASMFFRDTEAFF
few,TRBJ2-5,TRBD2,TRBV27,TGTGCCAGCAGTACCCTAGCGGGAGTGGGGGAGACCCAGTACTTC,CASSTLAGVGETQYF
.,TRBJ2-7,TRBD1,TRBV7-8,TGTGCCAGCAGCCCAAGGGACAGGACGACCTACGAGCAGTACTTC,CASSPRDRTTYEQYF
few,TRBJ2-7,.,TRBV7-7,TGTGCTAGCAGCTTATCCCCGACAACCTACGAGCAGTACTTC,CASSLSPTTYEQYF
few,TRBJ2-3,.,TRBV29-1,TGCAGCGTTTACCCCACCTTTTCCACAGATACGCAGTATTTT,CSVYPTFSTDTQYF
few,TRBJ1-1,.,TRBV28,TGTGCCAGTTGGAGAATAGACATGCCGAACACTGAAGCTTTTTTT,CASWRIDMPNTEAFF
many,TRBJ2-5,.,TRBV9,TGTGCCAGCAGCACACGGACAGAAAATGTCCAAGAGACCCAGTACTTC,CASSTRTENVQETQYF
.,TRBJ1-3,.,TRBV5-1,TGCGCCAGCAACTTGGGACCAAAGAGAGACTCTGGAAACACCATATATTTT,CASNLGPKRDSGNTIYF
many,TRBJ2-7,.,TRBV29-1,TGCAGCGTTGGGATGGTCTCCTACGAGCAGTACTTC,CSVGMVSYEQYF
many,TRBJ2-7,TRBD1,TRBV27,TGTGCCAGCAGTATCAGGGGGTCGCACTCCTACGAGCAGTACTTC,CASSIRGSHSYEQYF
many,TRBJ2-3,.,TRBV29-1,TGCAGCGTTGAGGACACAGATACGCAGTATTTT,CSVEDTDTQYF
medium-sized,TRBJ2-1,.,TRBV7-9,TGTGCCAGCAGCTTAGGTCGCGAGCAGTTCTTC,CASSLGREQFF
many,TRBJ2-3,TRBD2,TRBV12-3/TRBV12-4,TGTGCCAGCAGTTTGTCCCTAGCGGTCACAGATACGCAGTATTTT,CASSLSLAVTDTQYF
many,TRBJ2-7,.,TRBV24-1,TGTGCCACCAGTGATTGGGTCCAAGGTTACGAGCAGTACTTC,CATSDWVQGYEQYF
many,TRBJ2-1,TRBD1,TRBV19,TGTGCCAGTAGCGATGGACAGGAATGGAGCGATGAGCAGTTCTTC,CASSDGQEWSDEQFF
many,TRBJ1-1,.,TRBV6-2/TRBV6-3,TGTGCCAGCAGTCCCCCTCGAGGGGGAGGGACTGAAGCTTTCTTT,CASSPPRGGGTEAFF
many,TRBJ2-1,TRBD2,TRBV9,TGTGCCAGCAGCGTAGGGGCTAGGACTAGCGGATACAATGAGCAGTTCTTC,CASSVGARTSGYNEQFF
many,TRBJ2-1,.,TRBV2,TGTGCCAGCAGTGGGACCAACTACAATGAGCAGTTCTTC,CASSGTNYNEQFF
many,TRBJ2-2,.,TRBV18,TGTGCCAGCTCACGGCGTGAGTTAACAGGGTACACCGGGGAGCTGTTTTTT,CASSRRELTGYTGELFF
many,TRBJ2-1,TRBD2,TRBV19,TGTGCCAGTAGTACTAGCGGAGGAGGTGAGCAGTTCTTC,CASSTSGGGEQFF
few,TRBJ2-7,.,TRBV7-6,TGTGCCAGCAGCCCGTCACAGGGTAGCTACGAGCAGTACTTC,CASSPSQGSYEQYF
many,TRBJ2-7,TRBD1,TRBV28,TGTGCCAGCAGTTGGACAGGGTATCGCTACGAGCAGTACTTC,CASSWTGYRYEQYF
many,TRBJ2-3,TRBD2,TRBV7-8,TGTGCCAGCAGCCCCGAGGGACTAGCGTTAGATACGCAGTATTTT,CASSPEGLALDTQYF
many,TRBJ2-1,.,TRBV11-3,TGTGCCAGCAGCTTCGGACATTACAATGAGCAGTTCTTC,CASSFGHYNEQFF
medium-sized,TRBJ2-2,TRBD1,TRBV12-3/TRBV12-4,TGTGCCAGCAGCCCCGGGACAGGGTCCGGGGAGCTGTTTTTT,CASSPGTGSGELFF
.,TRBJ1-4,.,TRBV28,TGTGCCAGCAGTCCTCATTTGGGTGAAAAACTGTTTTTT,CASSPHLGEKLFF
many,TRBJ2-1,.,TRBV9,TGTGCCAGCAGCGTAGCTGGTGCGAGCTCCTACAATGAGCAGTTCTTC,CASSVAGASSYNEQFF
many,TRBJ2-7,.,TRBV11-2,TGTACCAGCAGCTTAGATCACGGGAACTACGAGCAGTACTTC,CTSSLDHGNYEQYF
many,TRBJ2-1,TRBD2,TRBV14,TGTGCCAGCAGCACCCTAGCGGGAGGATCCAATGAGCAGTTCTTC,CASSTLAGGSNEQFF
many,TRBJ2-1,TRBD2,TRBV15,TGTGCCACCCTCGGAAGGCCCGGGAGTAGCGGGAGGAATGAGCAGTTCTTC,CATLGRPGSSGRNEQFF
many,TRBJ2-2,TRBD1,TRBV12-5,TGTGCTAGTGGTTTGGGGACAGGGTTCACCGGGGAGCTGTTTTTT,CASGLGTGFTGELFF
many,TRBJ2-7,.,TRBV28,TGTGCCAGCAGTTTCGCGGGCTCCTACGAGCAGTACTTC,CASSFAGSYEQYF
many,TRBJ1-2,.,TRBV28,TGTGCCAGCAGTCCGATCGAGTTTTTGGGAGTTAATGGCTACACCTTC,CASSPIEFLGVNGYTF
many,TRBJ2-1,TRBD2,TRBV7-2,TGTGCCAGCAGCCCCGGGACTAGCACCTACAATGAGCAGTTCTTC,CASSPGTSTYNEQFF
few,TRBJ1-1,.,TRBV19,TGTGCCAGTAGTATATCTTTTTCGGTTAACACTGAAGCTTTCTTT,CASSISFSVNTEAFF
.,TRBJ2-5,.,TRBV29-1,TGCAGCGTGTCCCAAGAGACCCAGTACTTC,CSVSQETQYF
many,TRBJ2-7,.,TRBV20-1,TGCAGTGCTAGAGGTTTGGGTTACGAGCAGTACTTC,CSARGLGYEQYF
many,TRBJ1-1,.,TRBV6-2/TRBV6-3,TGTGCCAGCAGTTATCCAGCAACTGAAGCTTTCTTT,CASSYPATEAFF
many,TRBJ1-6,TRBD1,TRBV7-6,TGTGCCAGCAGCTTAGGGGCGTGGGACAGAAACAATTCACCCCTCCACTTT,CASSLGAWDRNNSPLHF
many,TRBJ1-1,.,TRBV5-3,TGTGCCAGAAGCCGACACAGGGCAATGAACACTGAAGCTTTCTTT,CARSRHRAMNTEAFF
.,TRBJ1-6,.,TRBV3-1,TGTGCCAGCAGCCAAGAACGGCAAAGCTCCTATAATTCACCCCTCCACTTT,CASSQERQSSYNSPLHF
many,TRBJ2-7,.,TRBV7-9,TGTGCCAGCAGCCCACCTACCACTTACGAGCAGTACTTC,CASSPPTTYEQYF
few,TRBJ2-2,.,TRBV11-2,TGTGCCAGCGAGCATGGGGCCTATGGGGGCACCGGGGAGCTGTTTTTT,CASEHGAYGGTGELFF
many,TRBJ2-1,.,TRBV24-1,TGTGCCACCAGTGACACGGACCTGCTGGATGAGCAGTTCTTC,CATSDTDLLDEQFF
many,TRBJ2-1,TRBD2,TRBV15,TGTGCCACCCGCGGCGGGGGGGTGATCGGGGATGAGCAGTTCTTC,CATRGGGVIGDEQFF
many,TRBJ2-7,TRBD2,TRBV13,TGTGCCAGCAGCCCCGGGGGGTTCGAGCAGTACTTC,CASSPGGFEQYF
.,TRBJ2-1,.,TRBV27,TGTGCCAGCAGTTTATTGGCTAGCTGGGGTAATGGGCAGTTCTTC,CASSLLASWGNGQFF
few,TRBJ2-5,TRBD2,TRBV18,TGTGCCAGCTCAACCAGTTCAACTAGCGGGGCCTTATTCCAAGAGACCCAGTACTTC,CASSTSSTSGALFQETQYF
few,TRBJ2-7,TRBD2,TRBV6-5,TGTGCCAGCCGAACTAGGGGACTAGCTGGGGAGTACTTC,CASRTRGLAGEYF
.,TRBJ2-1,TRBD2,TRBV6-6,TGTGCCAGCAGCCCGGCGGCGGGAGGGTTCAATGAGCAGTTCTTC,CASSPAAGGFNEQFF